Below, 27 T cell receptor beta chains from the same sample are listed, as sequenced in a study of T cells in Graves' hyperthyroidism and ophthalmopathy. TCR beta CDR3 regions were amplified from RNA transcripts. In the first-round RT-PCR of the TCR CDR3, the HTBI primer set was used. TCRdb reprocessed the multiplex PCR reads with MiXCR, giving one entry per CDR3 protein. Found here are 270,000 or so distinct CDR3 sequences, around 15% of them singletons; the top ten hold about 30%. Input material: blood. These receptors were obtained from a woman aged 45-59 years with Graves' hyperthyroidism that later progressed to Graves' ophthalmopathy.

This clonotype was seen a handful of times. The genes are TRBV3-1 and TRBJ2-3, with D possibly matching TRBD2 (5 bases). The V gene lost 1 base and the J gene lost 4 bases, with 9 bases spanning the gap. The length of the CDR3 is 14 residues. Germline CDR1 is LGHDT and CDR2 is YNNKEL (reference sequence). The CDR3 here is CASSQASSSDTQYF. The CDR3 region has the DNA TGTGCCAGCAGCCAAGCCTCTAGCTCAGATACGCAGTATTTT.

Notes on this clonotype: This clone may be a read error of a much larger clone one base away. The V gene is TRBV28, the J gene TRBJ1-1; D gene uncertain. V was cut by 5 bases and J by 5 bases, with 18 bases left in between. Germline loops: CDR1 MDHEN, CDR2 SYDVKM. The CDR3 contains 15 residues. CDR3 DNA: TGTGCCAGCAGTCCACTACCCCGGACGGATACTGAAGCTTTCTTT. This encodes CASSPLPRTDTEAFF.

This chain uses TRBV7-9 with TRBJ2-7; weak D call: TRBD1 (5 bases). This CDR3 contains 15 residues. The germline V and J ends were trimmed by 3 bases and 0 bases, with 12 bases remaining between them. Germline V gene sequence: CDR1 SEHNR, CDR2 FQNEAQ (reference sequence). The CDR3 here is CASSLGPGLSYEQYF. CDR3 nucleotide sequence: TGTGCCAGCAGCTTGGGGCCGGGTCTCTCCTACGAGCAGTACTTC.

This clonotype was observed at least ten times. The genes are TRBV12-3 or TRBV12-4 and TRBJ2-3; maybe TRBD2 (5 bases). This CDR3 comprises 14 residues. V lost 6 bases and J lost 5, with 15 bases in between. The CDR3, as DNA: TGTGCCAGCAGCTTGCTTGCGGGTCTAGATACGCAGTATTTT. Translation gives CASSLLAGLDTQYF.

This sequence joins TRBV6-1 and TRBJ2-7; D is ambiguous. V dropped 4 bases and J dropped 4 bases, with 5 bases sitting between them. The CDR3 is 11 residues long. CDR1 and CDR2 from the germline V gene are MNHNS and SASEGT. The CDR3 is CASSVRYEQYF. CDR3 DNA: TGTGCCAGCAGTGTTCGATACGAGCAGTACTTC.

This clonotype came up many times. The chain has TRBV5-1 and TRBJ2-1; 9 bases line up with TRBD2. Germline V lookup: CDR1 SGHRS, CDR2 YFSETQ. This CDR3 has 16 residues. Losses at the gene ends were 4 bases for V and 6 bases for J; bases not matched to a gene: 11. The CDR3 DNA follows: TGCGCCAGCAGCACCCTACCAGCGGGAGGTGGCAATGAGCAGTTCTTC. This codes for CASSTLPAGGGNEQFF.

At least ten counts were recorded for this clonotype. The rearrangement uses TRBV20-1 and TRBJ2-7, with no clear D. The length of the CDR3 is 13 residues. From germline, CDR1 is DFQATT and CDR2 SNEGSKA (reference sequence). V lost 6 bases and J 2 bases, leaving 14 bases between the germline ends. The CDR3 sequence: CSAHSHQAYEQYF. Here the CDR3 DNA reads TGCAGTGCCCACTCGCACCAGGCCTACGAGCAGTACTTC.

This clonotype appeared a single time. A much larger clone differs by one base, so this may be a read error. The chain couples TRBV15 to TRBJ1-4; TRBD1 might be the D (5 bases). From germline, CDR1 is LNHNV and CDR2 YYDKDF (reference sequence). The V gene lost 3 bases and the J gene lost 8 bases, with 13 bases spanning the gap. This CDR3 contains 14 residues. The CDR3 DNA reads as TGTGCCACCAGCAGTGCATTGGCAGGGGAAAAACTGTTTTTT. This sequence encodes CATSSALAGEKLFF.

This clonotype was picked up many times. The CDR3 region is CASRDGGTDTQYF. The CDR3, as DNA: TGTGCCAGCCGGGATGGAGGCACAGATACGCAGTATTTT. The rearrangement uses TRBV28 and TRBJ2-3; a weak D match, TRBD2 (5 bases). Deletions cut 8 bases from V and 1 base from J, with 10 bases between. Germline assignment: CDR1 MDHEN and CDR2 SYDVKM. The CDR3 has 13 amino acids.

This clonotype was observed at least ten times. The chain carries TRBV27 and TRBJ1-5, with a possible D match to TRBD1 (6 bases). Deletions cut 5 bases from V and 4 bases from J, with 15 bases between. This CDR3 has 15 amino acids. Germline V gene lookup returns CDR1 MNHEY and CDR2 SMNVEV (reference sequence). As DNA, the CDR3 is TGTGCCAGCAGTCTCCCTTGGCAGGGGAATCAGCCCCAGCATTTT. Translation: CASSLPWQGNQPQHF.

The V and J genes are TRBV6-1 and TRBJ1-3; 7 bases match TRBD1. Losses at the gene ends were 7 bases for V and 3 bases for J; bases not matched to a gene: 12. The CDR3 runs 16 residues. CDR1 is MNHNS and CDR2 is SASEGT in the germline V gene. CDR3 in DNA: TGTGCCAGCACTCCAAAGACGGCAGGGGGTGGAAACACCATATATTTT. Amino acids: CASTPKTAGGGNTIYF.

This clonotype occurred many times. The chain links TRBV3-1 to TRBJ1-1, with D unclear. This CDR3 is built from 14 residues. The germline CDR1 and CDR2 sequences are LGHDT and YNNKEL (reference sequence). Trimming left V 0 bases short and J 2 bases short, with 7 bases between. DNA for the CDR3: TGTGCCAGCAGCCAAGAGTGGAGAAACACTGAAGCTTTCTTT. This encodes CASSQEWRNTEAFF. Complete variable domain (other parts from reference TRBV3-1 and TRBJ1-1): DTAVSQTPKYLVTQMGNDKSIKCEQNLGHDTMYWYKQDSKKFLKIMFSYNNKELIINETVPNRFSPKSPDKAHLNLHINSLELGDSAVYFCASSQEWRNTEAFFGQGTRLTVV.

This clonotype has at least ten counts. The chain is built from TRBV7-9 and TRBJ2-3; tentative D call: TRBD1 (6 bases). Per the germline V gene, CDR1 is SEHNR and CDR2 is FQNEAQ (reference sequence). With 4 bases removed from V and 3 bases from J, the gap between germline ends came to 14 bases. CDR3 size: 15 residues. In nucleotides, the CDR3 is TGTGCCAGCAGCTCCCGGGACACCACGACAGATACGCAGTATTTT. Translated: CASSSRDTTTDTQYF.

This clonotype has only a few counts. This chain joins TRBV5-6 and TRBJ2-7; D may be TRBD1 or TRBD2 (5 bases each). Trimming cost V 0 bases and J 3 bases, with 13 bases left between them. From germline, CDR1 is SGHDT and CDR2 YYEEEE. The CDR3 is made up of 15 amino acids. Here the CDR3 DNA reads TGTGCCAGCAGCTTGGTTGGGACGGAAATCTACGAGCAGTACTTC. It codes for CASSLVGTEIYEQYF.

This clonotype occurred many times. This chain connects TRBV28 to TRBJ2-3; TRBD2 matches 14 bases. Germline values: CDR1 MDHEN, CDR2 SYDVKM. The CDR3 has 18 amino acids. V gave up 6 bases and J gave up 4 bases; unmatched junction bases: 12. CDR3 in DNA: TGTGCCAGCAGCCCCCCGGGACTAGCGGGAGTCAGGGCAGATACGCAGTATTTT. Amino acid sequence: CASSPPGLAGVRADTQYF.

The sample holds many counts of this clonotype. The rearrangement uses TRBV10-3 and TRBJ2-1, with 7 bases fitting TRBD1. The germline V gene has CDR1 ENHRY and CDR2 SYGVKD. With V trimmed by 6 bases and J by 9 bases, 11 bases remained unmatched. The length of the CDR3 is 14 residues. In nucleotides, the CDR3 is TGTGCCATCAGAAGACAGGGCGCAGGGGGTGAGCAGTTCTTC. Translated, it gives CAIRRQGAGGEQFF.

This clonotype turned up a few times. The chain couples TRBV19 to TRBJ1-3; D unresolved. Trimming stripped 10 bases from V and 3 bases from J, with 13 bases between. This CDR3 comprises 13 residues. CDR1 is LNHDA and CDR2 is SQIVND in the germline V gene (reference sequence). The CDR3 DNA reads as TGTGCCACCCAACTTGAGTATGGAAACACCATATATTTT. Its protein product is CATQLEYGNTIYF.

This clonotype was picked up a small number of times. CDR3 residues: CASSHPINEKLFF. In DNA, the CDR3 is TGTGCCAGCAGCCACCCGATCAATGAAAAACTGTTTTTT. The genes are TRBV7-2 and TRBJ1-4; D call uncertain. CDR1 is SGHTA and CDR2 is FQGNSA in the germline V gene. This CDR3 has 13 amino acids. V gave up 5 bases and J gave up 5 bases, with 9 bases separating them.

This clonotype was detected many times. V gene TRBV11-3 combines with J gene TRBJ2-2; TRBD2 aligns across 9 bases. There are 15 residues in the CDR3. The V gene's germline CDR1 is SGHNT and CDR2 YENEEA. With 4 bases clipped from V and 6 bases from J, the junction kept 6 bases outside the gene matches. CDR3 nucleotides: TGTGCCAGCAGCTCTCGGGCGGGAGGGTCCGGGGAGCTGTTTTTT. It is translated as CASSSRAGGSGELFF.

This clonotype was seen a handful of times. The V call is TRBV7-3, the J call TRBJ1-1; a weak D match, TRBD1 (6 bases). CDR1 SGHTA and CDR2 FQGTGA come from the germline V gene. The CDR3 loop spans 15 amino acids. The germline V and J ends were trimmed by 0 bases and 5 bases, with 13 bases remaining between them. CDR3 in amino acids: CASSLTDRPGTEAFF. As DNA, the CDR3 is TGTGCCAGCAGCTTAACAGACAGGCCGGGGACTGAAGCTTTCTTT.

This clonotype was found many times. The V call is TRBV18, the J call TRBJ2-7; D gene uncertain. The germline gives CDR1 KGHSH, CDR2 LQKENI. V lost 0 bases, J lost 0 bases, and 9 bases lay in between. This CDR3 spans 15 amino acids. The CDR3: CASSPPQFSSYEQYF. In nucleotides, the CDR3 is TGTGCCAGCTCACCACCCCAGTTTTCCTCCTACGAGCAGTACTTC.

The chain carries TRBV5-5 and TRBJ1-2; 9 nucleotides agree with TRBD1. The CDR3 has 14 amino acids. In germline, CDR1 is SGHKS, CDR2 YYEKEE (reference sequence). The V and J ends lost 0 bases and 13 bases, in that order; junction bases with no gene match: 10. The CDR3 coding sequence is TGTGCCAGCAGCTTGGTAACAGGGGGCGACTTAGGCACCTTC. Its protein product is CASSLVTGGDLGTF. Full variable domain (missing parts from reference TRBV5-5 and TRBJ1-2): DAGVTQSPTHLIKTRGQQVTLRCSPISGHKSVSWYQQVLGQGPQFIFQYYEKEERGRGNFPDRFSARQFPNYSSELNVNALLLGDSALYLCASSLVTGGDLGTFGSGTRLTVV.

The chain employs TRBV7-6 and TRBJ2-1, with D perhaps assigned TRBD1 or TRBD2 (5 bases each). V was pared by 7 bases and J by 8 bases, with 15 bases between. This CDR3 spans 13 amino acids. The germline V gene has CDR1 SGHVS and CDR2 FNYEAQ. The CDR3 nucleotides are TGTGCCAGCACGACAACCGGGACCTATGAGCAGTTCTTC. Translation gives CASTTTGTYEQFF.

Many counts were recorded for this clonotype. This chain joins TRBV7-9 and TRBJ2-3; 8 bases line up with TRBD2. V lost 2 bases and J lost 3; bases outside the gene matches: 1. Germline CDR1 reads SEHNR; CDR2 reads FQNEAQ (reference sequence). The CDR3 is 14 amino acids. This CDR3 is CASSLPGGTDTQYF. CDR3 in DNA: TGTGCCAGCAGCTTACCGGGAGGGACAGATACGCAGTATTTT.

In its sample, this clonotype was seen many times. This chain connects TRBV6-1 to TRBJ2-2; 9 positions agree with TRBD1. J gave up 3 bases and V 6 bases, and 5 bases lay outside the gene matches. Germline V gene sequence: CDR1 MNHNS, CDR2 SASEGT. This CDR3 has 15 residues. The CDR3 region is CASRGQGGDTGELFF. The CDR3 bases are TGTGCCAGCAGGGGACAGGGAGGGGACACCGGGGAGCTGTTTTTT.

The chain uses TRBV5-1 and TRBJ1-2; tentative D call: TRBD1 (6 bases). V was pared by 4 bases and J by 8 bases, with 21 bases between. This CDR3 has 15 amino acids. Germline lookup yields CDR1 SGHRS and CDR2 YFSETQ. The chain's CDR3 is CASSTAGQSLMGYTF. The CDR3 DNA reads TGCGCCAGCAGCACCGCCGGACAGTCCCTTATGGGCTACACCTTC.

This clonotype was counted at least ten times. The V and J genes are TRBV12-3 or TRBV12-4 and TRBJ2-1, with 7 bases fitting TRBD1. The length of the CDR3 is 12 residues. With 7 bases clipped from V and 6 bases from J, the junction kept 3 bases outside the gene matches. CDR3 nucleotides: TGTGCCAGCACCAGACAGGGCAATGAGCAGTTCTTC. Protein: CASTRQGNEQFF.